This T cell receptor (beta chain) came from a study of human T cells and chemical hapten exposure. Time point specified: patch test 2, 6 weeks after DPC sensitization. Treatment in this sample: therapeutic diphenylcyclopropenone sensitization with weekly scalp DPC. The study enrolled 18 to 70-year-old alopecia patients suitable for DPC. Total RNA was extracted from unfractionated whole blood. V lost 6 bases and J 1 base, leaving 12 bases between the germline ends. CDR3 size: 14 residues. The V gene's germline CDR1 is MNHEY and CDR2 SVGEGT. This clonotype appeared a few times. Unique molecular identifiers were attached to individual cDNA molecules during library preparation. TCRdb re-analysed the RACE reads in MiXCR, keeping a single row per CDR3 protein. The sample shows a few hundred thousand distinct CDR3 sequences, about 6% of them seen only once.

This sequence joins TRBV6-2 or TRBV6-3 and TRBJ1-2, with a possible D match to TRBD1 (6 bases). This clonotype was obtained from a woman under 30 with alopecia areata. Some clones in this sample may be carry-over from other donors' samples. Here the sequenced sample was whole blood, taken in connection with sensitization to the hapten diphenylcyclopropenone (DPC). The CDR3 spells CASRTDSLNYGYTF. The CDR3 bases are TGTGCCAGCAGAACGGACAGTCTTAACTATGGCTACACCTTC.